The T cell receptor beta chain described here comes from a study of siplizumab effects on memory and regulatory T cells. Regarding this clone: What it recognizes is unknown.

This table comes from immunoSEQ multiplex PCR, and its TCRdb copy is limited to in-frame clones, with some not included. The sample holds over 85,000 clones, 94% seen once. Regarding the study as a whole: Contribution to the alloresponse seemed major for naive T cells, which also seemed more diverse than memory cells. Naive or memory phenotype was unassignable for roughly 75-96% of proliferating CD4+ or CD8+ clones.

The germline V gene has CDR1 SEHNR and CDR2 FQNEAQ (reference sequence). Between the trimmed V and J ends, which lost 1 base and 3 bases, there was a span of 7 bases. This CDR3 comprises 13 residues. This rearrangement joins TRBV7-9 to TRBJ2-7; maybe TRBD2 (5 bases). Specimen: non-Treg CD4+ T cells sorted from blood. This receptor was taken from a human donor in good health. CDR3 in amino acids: CASSLELVYEQYF. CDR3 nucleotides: TGTGCCAGCAGCTTAGAACTAGTCTACGAGCAGTACTTC.